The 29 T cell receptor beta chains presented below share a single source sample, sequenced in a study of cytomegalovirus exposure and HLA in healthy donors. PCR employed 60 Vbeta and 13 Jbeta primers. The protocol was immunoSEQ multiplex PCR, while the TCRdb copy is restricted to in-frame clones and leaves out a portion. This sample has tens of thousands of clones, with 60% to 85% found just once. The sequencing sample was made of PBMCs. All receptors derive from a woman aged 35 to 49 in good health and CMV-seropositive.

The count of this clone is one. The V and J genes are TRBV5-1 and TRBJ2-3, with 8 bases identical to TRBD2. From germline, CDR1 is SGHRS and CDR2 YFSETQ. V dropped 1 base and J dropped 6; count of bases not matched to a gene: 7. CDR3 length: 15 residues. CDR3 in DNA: TGCGCCAGCAGCTTGAGGGGGACTAGTGTGGATACGCAGTATTTT. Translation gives CASSLRGTSVDTQYF.

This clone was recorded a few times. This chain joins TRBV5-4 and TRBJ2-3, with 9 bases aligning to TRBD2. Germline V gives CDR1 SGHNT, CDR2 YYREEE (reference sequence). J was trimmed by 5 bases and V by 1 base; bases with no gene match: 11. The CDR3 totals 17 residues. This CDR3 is CASSLLGGRAFGDTQYF. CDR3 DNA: TGTGCCAGCAGCTTGTTAGGCGGGAGGGCCTTTGGAGATACGCAGTATTTT.

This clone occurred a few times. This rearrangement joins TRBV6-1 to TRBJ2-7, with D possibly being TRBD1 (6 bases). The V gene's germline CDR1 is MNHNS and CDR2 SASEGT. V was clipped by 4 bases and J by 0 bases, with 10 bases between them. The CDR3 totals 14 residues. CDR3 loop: CASSVLGASYEQYF. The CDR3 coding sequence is TGTGCCAGCAGTGTCTTGGGGGCCTCCTACGAGCAGTACTTC.

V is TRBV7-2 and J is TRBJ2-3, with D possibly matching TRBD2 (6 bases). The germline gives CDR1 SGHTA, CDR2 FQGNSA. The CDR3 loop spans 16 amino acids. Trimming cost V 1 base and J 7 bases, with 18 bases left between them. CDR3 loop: CASSLDSSRAGNTQYF. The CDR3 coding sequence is TGTGCCAGCAGCTTAGATTCCTCCCGCGCGGGGAATACGCAGTATTTT.

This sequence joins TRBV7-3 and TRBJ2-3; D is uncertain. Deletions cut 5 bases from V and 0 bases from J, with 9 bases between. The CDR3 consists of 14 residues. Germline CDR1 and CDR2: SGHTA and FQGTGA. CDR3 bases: TGTGCCAGCAGCCCCCTCTCTAGCACAGATACGCAGTATTTT. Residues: CASSPLSSTDTQYF.

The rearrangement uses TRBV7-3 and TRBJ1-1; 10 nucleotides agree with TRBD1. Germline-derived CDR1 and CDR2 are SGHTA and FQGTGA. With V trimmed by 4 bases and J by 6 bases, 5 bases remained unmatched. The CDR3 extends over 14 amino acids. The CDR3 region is CASSSGQGEAEAFF. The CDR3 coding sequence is TGTGCCAGCAGCTCCGGACAGGGGGAGGCTGAAGCTTTCTTT.

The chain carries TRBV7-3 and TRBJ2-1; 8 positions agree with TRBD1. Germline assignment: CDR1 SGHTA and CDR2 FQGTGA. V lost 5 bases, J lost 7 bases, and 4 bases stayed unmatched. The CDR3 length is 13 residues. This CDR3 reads CASSARGPNEQFF. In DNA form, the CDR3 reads TGTGCCAGCAGCGCCAGGGGGCCGAATGAGCAGTTCTTC. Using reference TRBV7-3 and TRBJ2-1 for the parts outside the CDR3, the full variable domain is GAGVSQTPSNKVTEKGKYVELRCDPISGHTALYWYRQSLGQGPEFLIYFQGTGAADDSGLPNDRFFAVRPEGSVSTLKIQRTERGDSAVYLCASSARGPNEQFFGPGTRLTVL.

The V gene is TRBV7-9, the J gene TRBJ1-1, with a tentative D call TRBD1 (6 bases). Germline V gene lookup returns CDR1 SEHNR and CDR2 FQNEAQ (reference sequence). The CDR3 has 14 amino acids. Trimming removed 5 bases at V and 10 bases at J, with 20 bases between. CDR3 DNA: TGTGCCAGCAGCCGTTCGACAGGCACTGTGGGAGCTTTCTTT. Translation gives CASSRSTGTVGAFF.

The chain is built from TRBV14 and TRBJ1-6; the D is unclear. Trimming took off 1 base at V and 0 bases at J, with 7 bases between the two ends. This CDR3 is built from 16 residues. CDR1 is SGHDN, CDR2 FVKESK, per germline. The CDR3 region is CASSQVGSSYNSPLHF. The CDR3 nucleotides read TGTGCCAGCAGCCAAGTGGGGAGCTCCTATAATTCACCCCTCCACTTT.

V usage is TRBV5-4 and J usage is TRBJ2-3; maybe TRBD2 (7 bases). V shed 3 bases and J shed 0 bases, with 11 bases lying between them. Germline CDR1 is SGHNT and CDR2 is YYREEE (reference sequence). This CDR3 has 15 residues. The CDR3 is CASSWGGASTDTQYF. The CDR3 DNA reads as TGTGCCAGCAGCTGGGGGGGGGCTAGCACAGATACGCAGTATTTT.

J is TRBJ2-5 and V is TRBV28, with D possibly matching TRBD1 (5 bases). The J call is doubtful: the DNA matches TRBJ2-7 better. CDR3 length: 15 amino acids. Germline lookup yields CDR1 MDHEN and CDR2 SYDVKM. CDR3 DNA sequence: TGTGCCAGCAGTTCTGAGTCGTTCCAGGGATACGAGCAGTACTTC. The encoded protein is CASSSESFQGYEQYF.

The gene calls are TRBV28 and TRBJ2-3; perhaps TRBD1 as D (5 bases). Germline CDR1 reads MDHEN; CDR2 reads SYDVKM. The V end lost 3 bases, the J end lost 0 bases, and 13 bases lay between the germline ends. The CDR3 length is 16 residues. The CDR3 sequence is CASSLPLSGSTDTQYF. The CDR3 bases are TGTGCCAGCAGTTTGCCCCTATCAGGGAGCACAGATACGCAGTATTTT.

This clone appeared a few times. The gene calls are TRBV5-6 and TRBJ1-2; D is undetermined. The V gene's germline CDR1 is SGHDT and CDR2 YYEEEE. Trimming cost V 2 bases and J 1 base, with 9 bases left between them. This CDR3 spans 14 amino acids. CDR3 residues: CASSFGTSNYGYTF. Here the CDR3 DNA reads TGTGCCAGCAGCTTCGGAACTAGTAACTATGGCTACACCTTC.

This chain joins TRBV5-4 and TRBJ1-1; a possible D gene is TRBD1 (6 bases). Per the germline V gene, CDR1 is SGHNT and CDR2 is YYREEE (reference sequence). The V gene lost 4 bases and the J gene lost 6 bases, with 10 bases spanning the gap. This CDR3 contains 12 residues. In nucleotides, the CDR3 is TGTGCCAGCAGCCATGGGACATCTGAAGCTTTCTTT. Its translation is CASSHGTSEAFF. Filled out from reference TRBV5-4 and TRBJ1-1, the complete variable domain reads ETGVTQSPTHLIKTRGQQVTLRCSSQSGHNTVSWYQQALGQGPQFIFQYYREEENGRGNFPPRFSGLQFPNYSSELNVNALELDDSALYLCASSHGTSEAFFGQGTRLTVV.

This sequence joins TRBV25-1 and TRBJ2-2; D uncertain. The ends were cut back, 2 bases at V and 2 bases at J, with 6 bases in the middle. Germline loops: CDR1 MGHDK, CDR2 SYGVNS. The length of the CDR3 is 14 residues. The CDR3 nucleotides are TGTGCCAGCAGTGAACCAGGAAACACCGGGGAGCTGTTTTTT. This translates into CASSEPGNTGELFF.

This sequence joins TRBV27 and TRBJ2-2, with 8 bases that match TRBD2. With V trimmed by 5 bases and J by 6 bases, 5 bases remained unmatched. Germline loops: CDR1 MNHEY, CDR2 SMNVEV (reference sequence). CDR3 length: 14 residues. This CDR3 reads CASSMTSVSGELFF. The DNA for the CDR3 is TGTGCCAGCAGTATGACTAGCGTTTCCGGGGAGCTGTTTTTT.

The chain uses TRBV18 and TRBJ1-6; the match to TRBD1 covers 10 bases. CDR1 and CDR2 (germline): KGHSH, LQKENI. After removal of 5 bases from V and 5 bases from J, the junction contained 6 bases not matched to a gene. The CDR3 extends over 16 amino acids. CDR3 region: CASSKTGGNNNSPLHF. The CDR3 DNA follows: TGTGCCAGCTCAAAGACAGGGGGCAACAATAATTCACCCCTCCACTTT.

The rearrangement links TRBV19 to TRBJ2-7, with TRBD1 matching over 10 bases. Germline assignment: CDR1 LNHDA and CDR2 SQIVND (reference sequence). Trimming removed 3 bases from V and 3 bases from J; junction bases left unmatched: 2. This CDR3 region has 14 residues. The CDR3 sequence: CASSIRTGGYEQYF. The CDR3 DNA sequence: TGTGCCAGTAGTATCAGGACAGGGGGCTACGAGCAGTACTTC.

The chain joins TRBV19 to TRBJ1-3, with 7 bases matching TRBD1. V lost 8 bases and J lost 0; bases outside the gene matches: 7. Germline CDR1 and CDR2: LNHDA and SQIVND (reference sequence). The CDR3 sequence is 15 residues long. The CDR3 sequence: CASGPGQSSGNTIYF. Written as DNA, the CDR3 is TGTGCCAGTGGGCCGGGACAGAGCTCTGGAAACACCATATATTTT.

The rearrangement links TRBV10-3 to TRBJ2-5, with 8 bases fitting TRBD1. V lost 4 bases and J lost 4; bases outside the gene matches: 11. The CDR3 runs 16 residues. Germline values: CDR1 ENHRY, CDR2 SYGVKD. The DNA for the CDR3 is TGTGCCATCAGTGCGCAAGGGCAGGGGGCTGGAGAGACCCAGTACTTC. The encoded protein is CAISAQGQGAGETQYF.

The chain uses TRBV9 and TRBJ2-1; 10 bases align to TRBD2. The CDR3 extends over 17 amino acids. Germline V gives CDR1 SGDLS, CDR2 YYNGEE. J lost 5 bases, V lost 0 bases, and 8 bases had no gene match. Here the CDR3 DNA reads TGTGCCAGCAGCGTAGCTAGCGGGAGAACCAGGAACAATGAGCAGTTCTTC. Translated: CASSVASGRTRNNEQFF.

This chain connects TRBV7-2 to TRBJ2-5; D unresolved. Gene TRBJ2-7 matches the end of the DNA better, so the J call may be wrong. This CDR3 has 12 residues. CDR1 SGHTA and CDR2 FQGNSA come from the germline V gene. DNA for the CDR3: TGTGCCAGCAGCTTAATCAAGTACGAGCAGTACTTC. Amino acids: CASSLIKYEQYF.

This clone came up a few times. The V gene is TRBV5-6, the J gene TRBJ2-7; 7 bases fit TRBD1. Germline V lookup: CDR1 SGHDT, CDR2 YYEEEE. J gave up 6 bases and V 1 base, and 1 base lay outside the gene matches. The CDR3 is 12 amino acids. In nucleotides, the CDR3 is TGTGCCAGCAGCTTGACAGGGGTCGAGCAGTACTTC. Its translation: CASSLTGVEQYF. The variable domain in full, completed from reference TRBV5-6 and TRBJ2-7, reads DAGVTQSPTHLIKTRGQQVTLRCSPKSGHDTVSWYQQALGQGPQFIFQYYEEEERQRGNFPDRFSGHQFPNYSSELNVNALLLGDSALYLCASSLTGVEQYFGPGTRLTVT.

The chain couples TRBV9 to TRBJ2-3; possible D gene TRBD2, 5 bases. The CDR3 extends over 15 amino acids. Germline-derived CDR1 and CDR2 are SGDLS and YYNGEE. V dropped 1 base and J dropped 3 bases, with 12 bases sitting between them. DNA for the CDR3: TGTGCCAGCAGCGTAACGTCCGGGGTGACAGATACGCAGTATTTT. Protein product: CASSVTSGVTDTQYF. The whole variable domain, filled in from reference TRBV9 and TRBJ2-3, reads DSGVTQTPKHLITATGQRVTLRCSPRSGDLSVYWYQQSLDQGLQFLIQYYNGEERAKGNILERFSAQQFPDLHSELNLSSLELGDSALYFCASSVTSGVTDTQYFGPGTRLTVL.

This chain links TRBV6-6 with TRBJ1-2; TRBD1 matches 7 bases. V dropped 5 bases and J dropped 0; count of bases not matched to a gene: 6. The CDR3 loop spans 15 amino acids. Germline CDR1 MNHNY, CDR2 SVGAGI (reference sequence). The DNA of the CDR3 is TGTGCCAGCAGTCAGACGACAGGGACTAACTATGGCTACACCTTC. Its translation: CASSQTTGTNYGYTF.

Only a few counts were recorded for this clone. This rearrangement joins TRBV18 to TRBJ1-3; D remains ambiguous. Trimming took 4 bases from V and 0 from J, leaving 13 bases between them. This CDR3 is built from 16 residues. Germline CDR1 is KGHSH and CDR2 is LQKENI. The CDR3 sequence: CASSLTTLNSGNTIYF. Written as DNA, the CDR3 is TGTGCCAGCTCACTCACAACACTAAACTCTGGAAACACCATATATTTT.

CDR3 nucleotides: TGTGCCAGCAGTTACTCCGGGACAGGGCTCGACGAGCAGTACTTC. This gives the protein CASSYSGTGLDEQYF. This rearrangement joins TRBV6-5 to TRBJ2-7, with 9 bases matching TRBD1. The CDR3 runs to 15 residues. The J segment lost 5 bases and the V segment lost 0 bases, leaving 5 bases of the junction unmatched. Germline V gives CDR1 MNHEY, CDR2 SVGAGI.

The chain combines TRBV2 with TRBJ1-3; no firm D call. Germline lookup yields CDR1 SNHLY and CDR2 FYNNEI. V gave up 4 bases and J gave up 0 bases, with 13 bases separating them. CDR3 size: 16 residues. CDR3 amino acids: CASSGVSPNSGNTIYF. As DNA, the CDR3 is TGTGCCAGCAGTGGCGTATCACCGAACTCTGGAAACACCATATATTTT. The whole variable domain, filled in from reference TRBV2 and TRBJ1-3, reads EPEVTQTPSHQVTQMGQEVILRCVPISNHLYFYWYRQILGQKVEFLVSFYNNEISEKSEIFDDQFSVERPDGSNFTLKIRSTKLEDSAMYFCASSGVSPNSGNTIYFGEGSWLTVV.

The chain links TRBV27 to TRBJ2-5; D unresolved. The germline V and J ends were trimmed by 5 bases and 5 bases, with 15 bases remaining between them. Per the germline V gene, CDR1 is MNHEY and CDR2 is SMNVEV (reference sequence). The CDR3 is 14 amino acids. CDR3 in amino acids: CASSTGQNRETQYF. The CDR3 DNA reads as TGTGCCAGCAGTACGGGTCAAAACCGGGAGACCCAGTACTTC.